The table lists the clone carrying this T cell receptor (beta chain) with many counts. This CDR3 region has 14 residues. Germline V gene sequence: CDR1 ENHRY, CDR2 SYGVKD. Germline trimming cut 6 bases from V and 3 bases from J; bases unmatched to any gene: 3. The team produced cDNA through 5'RACE using 10-nucleotide random UMIs. TCRdb processed the 5' RACE reads anew with MiXCR; each CDR3 protein has one entry. The table has 30,000 to 45,000 distinct CDR3 sequences, approximately 4.4% seen once. This sample is part of a study of neurological immune-mediated disorders. The receptor comes from a man aged 18 to 29 in good health. Sequenced material: CD4+ T cells from blood. J is TRBJ2-5 and V is TRBV10-3, with 11 bases matching TRBD1. The chain's CDR3 is CAISPGQGEETQYF. The CDR3 DNA is TGTGCCATCAGCCCGGGACAGGGGGAAGAGACCCAGTACTTC.